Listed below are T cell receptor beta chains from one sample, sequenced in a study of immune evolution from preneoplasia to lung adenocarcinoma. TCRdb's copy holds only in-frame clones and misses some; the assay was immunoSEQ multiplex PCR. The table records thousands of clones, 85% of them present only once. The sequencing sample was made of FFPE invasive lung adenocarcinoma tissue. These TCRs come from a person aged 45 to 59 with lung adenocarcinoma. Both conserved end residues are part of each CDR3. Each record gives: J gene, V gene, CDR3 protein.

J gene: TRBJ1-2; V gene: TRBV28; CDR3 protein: CASSRRRSYGYTF
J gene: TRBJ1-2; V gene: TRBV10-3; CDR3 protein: CAISSKASNYGYTF
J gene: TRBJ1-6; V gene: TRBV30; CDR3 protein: CAWSGGAGGSPLHF
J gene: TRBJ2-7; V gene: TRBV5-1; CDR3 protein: CASSQRTSGTLYEQYF
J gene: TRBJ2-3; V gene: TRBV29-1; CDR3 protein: CSVVRTEDTQYF
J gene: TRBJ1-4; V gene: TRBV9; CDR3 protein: CASSPSGATGEKLFF
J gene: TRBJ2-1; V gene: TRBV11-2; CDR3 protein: CASSLMGNEQFF
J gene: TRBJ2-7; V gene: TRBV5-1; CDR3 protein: CASSLVGGSAYEQYF
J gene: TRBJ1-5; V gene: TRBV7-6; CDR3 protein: CASSLTADQPQHF
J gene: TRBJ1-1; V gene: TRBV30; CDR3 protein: CAWSVLGRTEAFF
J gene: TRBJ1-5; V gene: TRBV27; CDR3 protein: CASSLWTGGGQPQHF
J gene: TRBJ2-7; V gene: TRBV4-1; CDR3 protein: CASSLIAGALHEQYF
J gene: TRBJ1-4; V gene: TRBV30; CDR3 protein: CAVQGNNEKLFF
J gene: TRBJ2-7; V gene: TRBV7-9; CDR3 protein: CASSPAGGGAVQYEQYF
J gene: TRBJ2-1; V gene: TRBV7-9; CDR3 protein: CASSSGTGSFGEQFF
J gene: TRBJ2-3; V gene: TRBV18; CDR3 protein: CASSPPGTGRDTQYF
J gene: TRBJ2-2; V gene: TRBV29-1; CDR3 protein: CSVGDRLNTGELFF
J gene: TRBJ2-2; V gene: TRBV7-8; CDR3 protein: CASSPWGQENTGELFF
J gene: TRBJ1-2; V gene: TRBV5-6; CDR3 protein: CASSPGLQGNYGYTF
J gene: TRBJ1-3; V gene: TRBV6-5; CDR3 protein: CASSYSVFDSGNTIYF
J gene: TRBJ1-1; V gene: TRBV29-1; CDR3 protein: CSVAEAFF
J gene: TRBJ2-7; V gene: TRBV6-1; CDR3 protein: CASSLSRVSSYEQYF
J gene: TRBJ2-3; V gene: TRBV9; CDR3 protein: CASSVDREGTQYF
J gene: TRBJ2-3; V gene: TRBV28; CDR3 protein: CASSGEDRGRSDTQYF
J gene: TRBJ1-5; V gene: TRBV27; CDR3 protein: CASSLDWDNNQPQHF
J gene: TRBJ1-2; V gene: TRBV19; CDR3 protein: CASLLAGKPYGYTF
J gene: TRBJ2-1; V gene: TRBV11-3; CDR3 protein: CASSLSSRSEQFF
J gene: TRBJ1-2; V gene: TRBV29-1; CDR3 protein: CSVDRDYGYTF
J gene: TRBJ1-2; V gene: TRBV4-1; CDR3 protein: CASSQSMNWDSSLGGYTF
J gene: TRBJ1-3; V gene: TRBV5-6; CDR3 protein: CASSLGGPSTSSGNTIYF
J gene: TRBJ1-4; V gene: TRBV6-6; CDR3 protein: CASTLGSLGEKLFF
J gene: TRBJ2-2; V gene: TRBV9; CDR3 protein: CASSVESRLAGGNTGELFF
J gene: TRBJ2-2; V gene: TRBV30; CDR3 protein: CAWSLPGAGELFF
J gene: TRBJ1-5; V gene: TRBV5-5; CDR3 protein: CASSLRFGNNQPQHF
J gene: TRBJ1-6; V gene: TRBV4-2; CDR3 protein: CASSQDGTRLSPLHF
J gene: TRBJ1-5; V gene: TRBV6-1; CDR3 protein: CASSETGIQPQHF
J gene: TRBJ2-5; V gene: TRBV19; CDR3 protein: CASSKSRVQETQYF